This TCR beta chain originates from a study of shared clonotypes between healthy human individuals. The CDR3 is 16 amino acids. Germline V gene sequence: CDR1 MDHEN, CDR2 SYDVKM. TCRdb keeps only in-frame clones here, not all; method: immunoSEQ multiplex PCR. The sample holds 600,000 to 800,000 clones, around 77% seen once. The study drew all its donors from Caucasian adults living in Nashville, Tennessee. Study-level findings and limits: Represented diversity (both genetic and exposure-history) was limited by the small number of donors. Sampling involved blood alone; tissue repertoires likely differ.

There are a few counts of this clone. Its antigen is currently unknown. The source material was memory CD4+ T cells sorted from blood. Subset: CD45RA-negative fraction. The rearrangement uses TRBV28 and TRBJ2-5; 11 bases map to TRBD1. The J call may be in error: the DNA end matches TRBJ2-7 better. The receptor was derived from a woman aged 25 to 39 in good health. CDR3 DNA sequence: TGTGCCAGCAGTCCACGCCCGGACAGGGGGCCGCACGAGCAGTACTTC. It is translated as CASSPRPDRGPHEQYF.